A single sample is the source of the 10 T cell receptor beta chains below, sequenced in a study of blood T cells in healthy people across ages. Primed by a sample-barcoded 5' primer and a J-beta primer mix, a second PCR proceeded for roughly 6 to 12 cycles. From the 5' RACE reads, TCRdb called clonotypes with MiXCR, one entry per CDR3 protein. The sample contains 780,000 or so distinct CDR3 sequences, about 53% of which appear only once. Sequencing was performed on blood. The receptor source for this set is a man older than 75 in good health.

Remarks on this clonotype: Sequence at one end of the junction differs from germline and may be a read error. This chain links TRBV25-1 with TRBJ2-3, with D perhaps TRBD2 (6 bases). This CDR3 comprises 18 residues. CDR1 is MGHDK, CDR2 SYGVNS, per germline. CDR3 in amino acids: CASNEYNWGWGGTDTQYF. DNA for the CDR3: TGTGCCAGCAATGAATATAACTGGGGATGGGGGGGCACAGATACGCAGTATTTT.

This clonotype was seen a handful of times. The chain is built from TRBV20-1 and TRBJ2-1, with D perhaps TRBD1 or TRBD2 (6 bases each). The V gene lost 5 bases and the J gene lost 7 bases, with 21 bases spanning the gap. Looked up from germline, CDR1 is DFQATT and CDR2 is SNEGSKA (reference sequence). The CDR3 runs 15 residues. CDR3 DNA sequence: TGCAGTGCTCAACCCGGGGGCTCCCGGTGGAATGAGCAGTTCTTC. Its protein is CSAQPGGSRWNEQFF.

The table lists this clonotype with a few counts. The gene calls are TRBV20-1 and TRBJ2-3; no clear D gene. This CDR3 is built from 15 residues. The ends were cut back, 0 bases at V and 14 bases at J, with 24 bases in the middle. The germline gives CDR1 DFQATT, CDR2 SNEGSKA (reference sequence). CDR3 sequence: CSARDRARPHRYAYF. CDR3 DNA sequence: TGCAGTGCTAGAGACAGAGCGAGACCCCACAGATACGCGTATTTT.

This chain joins TRBV10-3 and TRBJ2-7; 11 bases match TRBD1. Germline lookup yields CDR1 ENHRY and CDR2 SYGVKD. The CDR3 contains 14 residues. After removal of 11 bases from V and 1 base from J, the junction contained 7 bases not matched to a gene. CDR3 in amino acids: CASMGTGGSYEQYF. The CDR3 DNA reads TGTGCCTCGATGGGGACAGGGGGGTCCTACGAGCAGTACTTC.

V and J are TRBV5-1 and TRBJ2-1; 14 bases are shared with TRBD2. The CDR3 length is 17 residues. Germline CDR1 is SGHRS and CDR2 is YFSETQ. Trimming removed 8 bases from V and 10 bases from J; junction bases left unmatched: 17. CDR3 sequence: CARTSGRVLRFSYEQFF. The CDR3 coding sequence is TGCGCCAGGACTAGCGGGAGGGTTTTACGGTTTTCCTACGAGCAGTTCTTC.

By share, this clonotype counts as medium-sized. V and J are TRBV7-2 and TRBJ2-3, with D maybe TRBD2 (6 bases). Trimming left V 0 bases short and J 14 bases short, with 18 bases between. The CDR3 is made up of 14 amino acids. Germline CDR1 reads SGHTA; CDR2 reads FQGNSA. The CDR3 reads CASSLADSGRYAYF. Written as DNA, the CDR3 is TGTGCCAGCAGCTTAGCGGATAGCGGTAGATACGCGTATTTT.

The rearrangement joins TRBV4-1 to TRBJ2-7, with 7 bases identical to TRBD2. The CDR3 has 15 amino acids. The germline CDR1 and CDR2 sequences are MGHRA and YSYEKL. Trimming cost V 1 base and J 3 bases; bases outside gene matches: 6. The CDR3 nucleotides are TGCGCCAGCAGCCAAGGCGCGGGAGCGATCTACGAGCAGTACTTC. Translating it yields CASSQGAGAIYEQYF.

The chain joins TRBV2 to TRBJ2-1; D gene ambiguous. The DNA end is more similar to TRBJ2-7, so the J call may be wrong. Germline V gives CDR1 SNHLY, CDR2 FYNNEI. CDR3 length equals 14 residues. The CDR3, as DNA: TGTGCCAGCATCGACTCGAGCTCCTACAATGAGCAGTACTTC. Protein sequence: CASIDSSSYNEQYF.

This clonotype showed up just a few times. This chain links TRBV20-1 with TRBJ2-3; D is perhaps TRBD1 or TRBD2 (5 bases each). Deletions cut 3 bases from V and 3 bases from J, with 13 bases between. The CDR3 length is 14 residues. Germline V lookup: CDR1 DFQATT, CDR2 SNEGSKA (reference sequence). This CDR3 is CSASRDGRTDTQYF. Written as DNA, the CDR3 is TGCAGTGCTAGTCGGGACGGACGGACAGATACGCAGTATTTT.

The V and J genes are TRBV24-1 and TRBJ1-1; D remains ambiguous. V lost 9 bases and J lost 4, with 11 bases in between. The CDR3 totals 12 residues. The germline V gene has CDR1 KGHDR and CDR2 SFDVKD. This CDR3 is CATEGASTEAFF. The CDR3 DNA is TGTGCCACCGAGGGCGCGAGCACTGAAGCTTTCTTT.